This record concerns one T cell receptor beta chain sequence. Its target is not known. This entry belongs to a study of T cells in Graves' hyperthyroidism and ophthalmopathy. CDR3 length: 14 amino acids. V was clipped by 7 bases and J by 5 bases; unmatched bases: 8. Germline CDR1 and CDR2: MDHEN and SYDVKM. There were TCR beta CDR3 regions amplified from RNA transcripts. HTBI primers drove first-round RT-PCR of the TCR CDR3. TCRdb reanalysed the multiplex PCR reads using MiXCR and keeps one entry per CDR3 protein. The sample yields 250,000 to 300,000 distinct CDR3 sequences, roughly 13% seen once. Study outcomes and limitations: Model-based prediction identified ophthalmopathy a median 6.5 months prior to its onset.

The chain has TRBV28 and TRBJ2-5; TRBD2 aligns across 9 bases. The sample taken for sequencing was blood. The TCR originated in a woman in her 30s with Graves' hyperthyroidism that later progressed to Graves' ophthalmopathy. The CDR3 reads CASIGGGEPETQYF. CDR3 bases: TGTGCCAGCATCGGCGGGGGGGAACCCGAGACCCAGTACTTC.